This T cell receptor beta chain was retrieved from a study of human T cells and chemical hapten exposure. MiXCR, run by TCRdb on the RACE reads, gives a single entry per CDR3 protein. The sample holds tens of thousands of distinct CDR3 sequences; approximately 11% are singletons and the top ten take about 5.2%. CDR3 length equals 14 residues. Germline V CDR1 and CDR2: SGHRS, YFSETQ. V gave up 5 bases and J gave up 4 bases; unmatched junction bases: 8. This clonotype was seen many times. The time point was: pre-sensitization, week 0. Treatment in this sample: therapeutic diphenylcyclopropenone sensitization with weekly scalp DPC.

This material consisted of whole blood, taken in connection with sensitization to the hapten diphenylcyclopropenone (DPC). V and J are TRBV5-1 and TRBJ1-2; 7 bases line up with TRBD1. The source is a woman between 45 and 60 years old with alopecia areata. Some clones in this sample may be carry-over from other donors' samples. This CDR3 reads CASRANTGAYGYTF. As DNA, the CDR3 is TGCGCCAGCAGAGCGAACACAGGGGCCTATGGCTACACCTTC. Using reference TRBV5-1 and TRBJ1-2 for the parts outside the CDR3, the full variable domain is KAGVTQTPRYLIKTRGQQVTLSCSPISGHRSVSWYQQTPGQGLQFLFEYFSETQRNKGNFPGRFSGRQFSNSRSEMNVSTLELGDSALYLCASRANTGAYGYTFGSGTRLTVV.